This entry lists 20 T cell receptor beta chains sequenced from one sample in a study of blood T cell repertoires in COVID-19. Clones were read by immunoSEQ multiplex PCR, and TCRdb kept only the in-frame ones, dropping some. Of 300,000 to 350,000 clones listed, roughly 87% are singletons. The sequenced sample was peripheral blood. The receptors here all came from a man between 25 and 39 years old with COVID-19, enrolled during active disease.

The CDR3 is CASSYSPGTGRFWELFF. The CDR3 DNA sequence: TGTGCCAGCAGTTATTCCCCCGGGACAGGACGTTTCTGGGAGCTGTTTTTT. The chain has TRBV6-2 or TRBV6-3 and TRBJ2-2, with 8 bases fitting TRBD1. After removal of 3 bases from V and 9 bases from J, the junction contained 15 bases not matched to a gene. The CDR3 extends over 17 amino acids. Germline V CDR1 and CDR2: MNHEY, SVGEGT.

The rearrangement uses TRBV4-3 and TRBJ1-2; D unresolved. Trimming pared 0 bases from V and 2 bases from J, leaving 10 bases between. The CDR3 is made up of 15 amino acids. The germline CDR1 and CDR2 sequences are LGHNA and YSLEER. This chain's CDR3 is CASSQDRRNNYGYTF. The CDR3 DNA reads TGCGCCAGCAGCCAAGATAGGAGGAACAACTATGGCTACACCTTC.

This rearrangement joins TRBV7-2 to TRBJ2-1; D perhaps matches TRBD1 (5 bases). CDR3 length equals 14 residues. The V and J ends lost 2 bases and 8 bases respectively, with 13 bases between them. CDR1 is SGHTA and CDR2 is FQGNSA in the germline V gene. This CDR3 reads CASSLRRGSDEQFF. CDR3 DNA: TGTGCCAGCAGCTTACGAAGGGGTTCAGATGAGCAGTTCTTC.

The chain employs TRBV6-5 and TRBJ1-4; D is unresolved. The germline V gene has CDR1 MNHEY and CDR2 SVGAGI. The CDR3 sequence is 12 residues long. Trimming removed 4 bases from V and 7 bases from J, with 7 bases in between. The DNA for the CDR3 is TGTGCCAGCAGTTCCCCTCCTGAAAAACTGTTTTTT. It codes for CASSSPPEKLFF.

The chain combines TRBV11-2 with TRBJ1-2; tentatively, D is TRBD1 (5 bases). V was clipped by 5 bases and J by 1 base, with 17 bases between them. CDR3 length equals 16 residues. Per germline, CDR1 SGHAT and CDR2 FQNNGV. As DNA, the CDR3 is TGTGCCAGCAGCCCCCGAGGAGGGGTGCTTAACTATGGCTACACCTTC. Protein: CASSPRGGVLNYGYTF.

V gene TRBV11-2 combines with J gene TRBJ1-6; 7 nucleotides align to TRBD1. V was clipped by 5 bases and J by 8 bases; unmatched bases: 9. The CDR3 runs to 15 residues. The germline gives CDR1 SGHAT, CDR2 FQNNGV. The CDR3 bases are TGTGCCAGCAGCCCCCAGACAGGGTTGGATTCACCCCTCCACTTT. Its protein is CASSPQTGLDSPLHF.

In the case of this clone: Other DNA sequences in this specimen translate into the identical CDR3. The J gene is TRBJ1-6, the V gene TRBV12-3 or TRBV12-4, with a tentative D call TRBD1 (5 bases). The V end lost 2 bases, the J end lost 8 bases, and 7 bases lay between the germline ends. This CDR3 comprises 13 residues. CDR3 nucleotides: TGTGCCAGCAGTTTAACGGGGGATTCACCCCTCCACTTT. This codes for CASSLTGDSPLHF.

The V gene is TRBV6-5, the J gene TRBJ2-2; TRBD1 might be the D (6 bases). CDR1 is MNHEY and CDR2 is SVGAGI in the germline V gene. With 8 bases removed from V and 0 bases from J, the gap between germline ends came to 10 bases. This CDR3 contains 14 residues. In nucleotides, the CDR3 is TGTGCCAGCCTGGGGGCAGCGAACACCGGGGAGCTGTTTTTT. Its protein product is CASLGAANTGELFF.

The rearrangement uses TRBV7-9 and TRBJ2-5, with 7 bases aligning to TRBD2. Germline V gene data show CDR1 as SEHNR and CDR2 as FQNEAQ (reference sequence). The V segment lost 2 bases and the J segment 5 bases; nucleotides outside the gene matches: 8. There are 15 residues in the CDR3. CDR3 amino acids: CASSLSQYGGETQYF. In DNA form, the CDR3 reads TGTGCCAGCAGCTTAAGTCAGTACGGGGGGGAGACCCAGTACTTC.

The chain couples TRBV27 to TRBJ1-6; TRBD1 matches 10 bases. CDR1 and CDR2 from the germline V gene are MNHEY and SMNVEV (reference sequence). The V and J ends lost 5 bases and 3 bases, in that order; junction bases with no gene match: 16. CDR3 length equals 20 residues. The CDR3 is CASSNPRDRGEEYYNSPLHF. The CDR3 nucleotides read TGTGCCAGCAGTAACCCCCGGGACAGGGGCGAAGAATACTATAATTCACCCCTCCACTTT.

This clone appeared a single time. V gene TRBV7-2 combines with J gene TRBJ1-2; 11 positions match TRBD1. CDR1 and CDR2 (germline): SGHTA, FQGNSA. V lost 5 bases, J lost 3 bases, and 5 bases stayed unmatched. The CDR3 is 15 amino acids. The DNA of the CDR3 is TGTGCCAGCAGCGTAAGGACAGGGGGCGACTATGGCTACACCTTC. Its translation: CASSVRTGGDYGYTF.

CDR3 nucleotides: TGTGCCAGCAGCTTAATGGACTGGGAGGACAATGAGCAGTTCTTC. Its translation is CASSLMDWEDNEQFF. The gene calls are TRBV7-3 and TRBJ2-1; a weak D match, TRBD2 (6 bases). From germline, CDR1 is SGHTA and CDR2 FQGTGA. CDR3 length: 15 residues. Trimming shortened V by 1 base and J by 5 bases, and 12 bases separated the two germline ends.

The chain combines TRBV13 with TRBJ2-2; 10 bases match TRBD2. The CDR3 is 14 amino acids. Germline trimming cut 6 bases from V and 4 bases from J; bases unmatched to any gene: 2. Germline V gene data show CDR1 as PRHDT and CDR2 as FYEKMQ (reference sequence). The CDR3 bases are TGTGCCAGCAGTAAGCGGGGGGGCACCGGGGAGCTGTTTTTT. It is translated as CASSKRGGTGELFF.

This clone was observed a few times. The rearrangement links TRBV18 to TRBJ2-7, with 14 positions matching TRBD2. The CDR3 consists of 15 residues. Germline V gives CDR1 KGHSH, CDR2 LQKENI. Losses at the gene ends were 8 bases for V and 7 bases for J; bases not matched to a gene: 10. CDR3 nucleotide sequence: TGTGCCAGCGCCACCGGGACTAGCGGGAGAGGTGAGCAGTACTTC. Residues: CASATGTSGRGEQYF.

The chain links TRBV6-5 to TRBJ2-2; no clear D. CDR1 is MNHEY, CDR2 SVGAGI, per germline. The germline V and J ends were trimmed by 0 bases and 4 bases, with 6 bases remaining between them. The CDR3 is 14 amino acids. The CDR3 DNA sequence: TGTGCCAGCAGTTACTCTCTTAGCACCGGGGAGCTGTTTTTT. Protein: CASSYSLSTGELFF.

V gene TRBV24-1 combines with J gene TRBJ2-3; 8 bases match TRBD1. CDR1 is KGHDR, CDR2 SFDVKD, per germline. V trimming: 3 bases; J trimming: 1 base; junction bases outside the gene matches: 8. The CDR3 totals 17 residues. Here the CDR3 reads CATSDPLDREGTDTQYF. The CDR3 region has the DNA TGTGCCACCAGTGATCCCCTGGACAGGGAAGGCACAGATACGCAGTATTTT.

The rearrangement uses TRBV9 and TRBJ2-7; 7 positions match TRBD1. This CDR3 contains 15 residues. In germline, CDR1 is SGDLS, CDR2 YYNGEE. Germline trimming cut 3 bases from V and 6 bases from J; bases unmatched to any gene: 12. The DNA of the CDR3 is TGTGCCAGCAGCGGTGAAAACGGACAGGTTGGCGAGCAGTACTTC. Amino acid sequence: CASSGENGQVGEQYF.

The chain has TRBV4-3 and TRBJ2-6; tentatively, D is TRBD2 (5 bases). The CDR3 spans 16 residues. Germline values: CDR1 LGHNA, CDR2 YSLEER. V was trimmed by 3 bases and J by 4 bases, leaving 13 bases between them. CDR3 sequence reads: CASSQDLTSGANVLTF. The CDR3 DNA sequence: TGCGCCAGCAGCCAGGACTTGACCTCAGGGGCCAACGTCCTGACTTTC.

Concerning this clone itself: Its ends do not fully match the called genes, so a read error is possible. The rearrangement links TRBV12-3 or TRBV12-4 to TRBJ2-5; D gene unclear. The CDR3 is 10 amino acids. CDR3 sequence: CASSRESQYF. DNA of the CDR3: TGTGCCAGCAGCCGAGAGAGCCAGTACTTC.

This clone was seen once. V and J are TRBV5-1 and TRBJ2-1; no definite D call. CDR1 is SGHRS and CDR2 is YFSETQ in the germline V gene. This CDR3 comprises 13 residues. The V end was cut by 2 bases, the J end by 5 bases, with 8 bases between. This CDR3 is CASSLVVDNEQFF. The CDR3 DNA reads TGCGCCAGCAGCTTAGTAGTGGACAATGAGCAGTTCTTC.